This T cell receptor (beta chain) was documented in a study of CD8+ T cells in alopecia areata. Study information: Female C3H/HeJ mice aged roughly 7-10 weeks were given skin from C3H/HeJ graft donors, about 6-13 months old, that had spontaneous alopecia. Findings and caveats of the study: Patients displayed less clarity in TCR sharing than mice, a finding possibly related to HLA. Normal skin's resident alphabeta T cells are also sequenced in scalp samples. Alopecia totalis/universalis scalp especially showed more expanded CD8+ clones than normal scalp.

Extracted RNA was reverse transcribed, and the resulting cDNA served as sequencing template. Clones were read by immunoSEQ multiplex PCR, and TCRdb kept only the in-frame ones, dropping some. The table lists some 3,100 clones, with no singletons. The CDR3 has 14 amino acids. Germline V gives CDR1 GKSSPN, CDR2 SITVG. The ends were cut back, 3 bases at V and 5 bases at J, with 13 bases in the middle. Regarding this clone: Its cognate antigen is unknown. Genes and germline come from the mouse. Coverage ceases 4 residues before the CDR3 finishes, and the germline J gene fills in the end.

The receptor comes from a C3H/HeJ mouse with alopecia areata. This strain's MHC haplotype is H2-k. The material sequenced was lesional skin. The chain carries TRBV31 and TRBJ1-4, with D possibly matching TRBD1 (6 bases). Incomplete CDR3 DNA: TGTGCCTGGAGACGGGACATTGTAAACGAA. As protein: CAWRRDIVNE. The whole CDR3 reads CAWRRDIVNERLFF.